This T cell receptor beta chain originates from a study of regulatory T cells in long-lasting Graves disease. The sample's time point: persistent/refractory GD, antithyroid drugs over 5 years with positive TRAb. There was RNA extracted from PBMCs, and the TCR library was made from it. The sample holds a few counts of this clonotype. Arm-PCR with iRepertoire HTBI primers amplified the CDR3 regions for these TCR beta libraries. TCRdb passed the multiplex PCR reads through MiXCR, listing each CDR3 protein once. The sample consists of under 450,000 distinct CDR3 sequences, approximately 25% of them appearing once. This CDR3 has 17 residues. Per germline, CDR1 SEHNR and CDR2 FQNEAQ (reference sequence). V lost 2 bases to trimming and J lost 1 base, with 18 bases between them.

The material sequenced was peripheral blood mononuclear cells (PBMCs), taken when the disease was refractory, from a patient treated with antithyroid drugs. V usage is TRBV7-9 and J usage is TRBJ2-7; a possible D gene is TRBD2 (7 bases). This clonotype was sampled from a woman aged 40 to 50 with Graves disease. CDR3 bases: TGTGCCAGCAGCTTACTTCGGGGGGCGACTCTGTCCTACGAGCAGTACTTC. Protein: CASSLLRGATLSYEQYF.